This TCR beta chain is drawn from a study of chemoradiotherapy in HPV16-positive cancers. Some clones are missing from TCRdb's copy, which holds only in-frame ones; the method was immunoSEQ multiplex PCR. In the table there are roughly 25,000 clones, roughly 95% of which are singletons. The CDR3 runs to 14 residues. Looked up from germline, CDR1 is SNHLY and CDR2 is FYNNEI. The germline V and J ends were trimmed by 4 bases and 1 base, with 10 bases remaining between them. This sequence was found in a human donor with HPV-associated anogenital cancer. This sample was gathered from a patient who underwent chemoradiotherapy. This chain joins TRBV2 and TRBJ1-1; D not resolved. The CDR3 loop is CASSVSRQNTEAFF. DNA for the CDR3: TGTGCCAGCAGTGTTTCTAGACAGAACACTGAAGCTTTCTTT.